A selection of T cell receptor beta chains follows, all from one sample in a study of cytomegalovirus exposure and HLA in healthy donors. The data were produced by immunoSEQ multiplex PCR, yet TCRdb's version contains in-frame clones alone and is incomplete. The sample lists over 100,000 clones; roughly 71% were seen once. Source material: PBMCs. The receptors derive from a woman in her 70s in good health and CMV-seropositive. Both conserved end residues are part of each CDR3. A D gene is named only where the DNA matches it firmly. Only some rows state a clone size, as once, few, many or a class for expanded clones.

d_gene	j_gene	abundance	v_gene	CDR3nt	CDR3aa
-	TRBJ1-2	-	TRBV18	TGTGCCAGCTCATCTCCAGGCCCCGGAGGGGGCTACACCTTC	CASSSPGPGGGYTF
-	TRBJ2-7	-	TRBV6-5	TGTGCCAGCAGTTCCGGAGGTGCGGGGCGGTACGAGCAGTACTTC	CASSSGGAGRYEQYF
-	TRBJ1-1	-	TRBV18	TGTGCCAGCTCACCTTCACCAGACAGGAGTGAAGCTTTCTTT	CASSPSPDRSEAFF
TRBD1	TRBJ2-7	many	TRBV10-1	TGCGCCAGCAGTGAGCCCCGGGACAGCGAGCAGTACTTC	CASSEPRDSEQYF
TRBD1	TRBJ2-7	-	TRBV29-1	TGCAGCGTTATGACCCAGGGGGCCTACGAGCAGTACTTC	CSVMTQGAYEQYF
-	TRBJ2-3	-	TRBV6-5	TGTGCCAGCAGTTACGGGTGGAGGACAGATACGCAGTATTTT	CASSYGWRTDTQYF
TRBD1	TRBJ2-7	few	TRBV4-1	TGCGCCAGCAGCCAAGGGACAGGGATTCCCTACGAGCAGTACTTC	CASSQGTGIPYEQYF
TRBD1	TRBJ2-7	-	TRBV6-6	TGTGCCAGCAGTGGCGGACAGGGCCGGACCTACGAGCAGTACTTC	CASSGGQGRTYEQYF
-	TRBJ2-3	-	TRBV7-2	TGTGCCAGCAGCTTGGCTAGCGTCTCAGATACGCAGTATTTT	CASSLASVSDTQYF
TRBD1	TRBJ2-7	few	TRBV7-9	TGTGCCAGCAGCTCCGGGACAGGGGACCTCTACGAGCAGTACTTC	CASSSGTGDLYEQYF
-	TRBJ1-5	-	TRBV6-1	TGTGCCAGCACCCAGGGGTCTAGCAATCAGCCCCAGCATTTT	CASTQGSSNQPQHF
-	TRBJ1-1	-	TRBV18	TGTGCCAGCTCACCCCCCATGAGCACTGAAGCTTTCTTT	CASSPPMSTEAFF
-	TRBJ2-3	-	TRBV29-1	TGCAGCGTTGCGAGGGGGACAGATACGCAGTATTTT	CSVARGTDTQYF
TRBD2	TRBJ2-7	-	TRBV15	TGTGCCACCACTTGGGGGGGAGAACGGAAGCAGTACTTC	CATTWGGERKQYF
TRBD1	TRBJ1-2	-	TRBV6-5	TGTGCCAGCAGGAGCGAGGGGGCAGGCTATGGCTACACCTTC	CASRSEGAGYGYTF
-	TRBJ1-6	-	TRBV28	TGTGCCAGCAGTTCCGGAGGAAATTCACCCCTCCACTTT	CASSSGGNSPLHF
TRBD2	TRBJ2-5	-	TRBV10-1	TGCGCCAGCAGTGGGACTAGCGGGCTCCAAGAGACCCAGTACTTC	CASSGTSGLQETQYF
-	TRBJ1-3	-	TRBV4-3	TGCGCCAGCAGCAATTATGGCACCAGCTCTGGAAACACCATATATTTT	CASSNYGTSSGNTIYF
-	TRBJ2-7	-	TRBV5-1	TGCGCCAGCAGCCCTTCGGGCTCCTACGAGCAGTACTTC	CASSPSGSYEQYF
-	TRBJ2-3	-	TRBV7-8	TGTGCCAGCAGCCGGGACAGGGACGGGGGGGACACAGATACGCAGTATTTT	CASSRDRDGGDTDTQYF
-	TRBJ2-5	-	TRBV5-1	TGCGCCAGCAGCTTGATTCAGGCCCCTGAGACCCAGTACTTC	CASSLIQAPETQYF
-	TRBJ1-6	-	TRBV7-9	TGTGCCAGCAGCGCGCAGGACAGCTATAATTCACCCCTCCACTTT	CASSAQDSYNSPLHF
TRBD1	TRBJ1-4	-	TRBV2	TGTGCCAGCAGTGAAGACAGGACAGGGAAGTTGATACTGTTTTTT	CASSEDRTGKLILFF
TRBD1	TRBJ1-6	-	TRBV30	TGTGCCTGGAGTGAAGGCAGGGGGCTATCACCCCTCCACTTT	CAWSEGRGLSPLHF
TRBD2	TRBJ2-7	-	TRBV7-2	TGTGCCAGCAGCCGAGAGGCTAGCGGGGTACAATACTTC	CASSREASGVQYF
-	TRBJ2-1	-	TRBV7-2	TGTGCCAGCAGCCGAAGCAGGGCACAGAATGAGCAGTTCTTC	CASSRSRAQNEQFF
TRBD1	TRBJ2-7	-	TRBV6-6	TGTGCCAGCAGTAACGCAGGGGGCGGTTCCTACGAGCAGTACTTC	CASSNAGGGSYEQYF
TRBD2	TRBJ2-1	-	TRBV28	TGTGCCAGCAGGTGGACTAGCGGGGGTGTCTACAATGAGCAGTTCTTC	CASRWTSGGVYNEQFF
-	TRBJ2-6	-	TRBV2	TGTGCCAGCAGTGAACGGAGGGGTACTGGGGCCAACGTCCTGACTTTC	CASSERRGTGANVLTF
-	TRBJ1-1	-	TRBV7-3	TGTGCCAGCAGCTTATTCGGACAGTTAACTGAAGCTTTCTTT	CASSLFGQLTEAFF
-	TRBJ1-5	-	TRBV6-6	TGTGCCAGCAGTTACGGAAGGGGGAAAGGCAATCAGCCCCAGCATTTT	CASSYGRGKGNQPQHF
-	TRBJ2-3	few	TRBV2	TGTGCCAGCAGTGAGCAGGGCCAAGGCACAGATACGCAGTATTTT	CASSEQGQGTDTQYF